This T cell receptor (beta chain) was captured by sequencing in a study of blood T cell repertoires in COVID-19. Between the trimmed V and J ends, which lost 3 bases and 1 base, there was a span of 14 bases. This CDR3 spans 16 amino acids. Germline-derived CDR1 and CDR2 are SEHNR and FQNEAQ (reference sequence). Study members were between 18 and 89 years old and lived in 24 US regions. Method: immunoSEQ multiplex PCR; TCRdb's copy keeps in-frame clones and lacks some. The table has 150,000 to 250,000 clones, about 80% seen once. The TCR sequence derives from a man aged 40-49 years who had recovered from COVID-19. Sequencing input: PBMCs or T cells enriched from blood (not recorded which). The gene calls are TRBV7-9 and TRBJ2-3; TRBD1 might be the D (5 bases). CDR3 DNA: TGTGCCAGCAGCTTTCAGGGATCTTTAGGCACAGATACGCAGTATTTT. It translates to CASSFQGSLGTDTQYF.